This T cell receptor beta chain comes out of a study of TIL therapy for anti-PD-1-resistant metastatic lung cancer. At the level of the study: Tumors carried a median roughly 1.5 non-synonymous mutations per megabase.

The immunoSEQ assay was v3. Each library reached 1.5 million to 2.5 million read pairs, or about 4.5-6.5 million at deep level. The table came from immunoSEQ multiplex PCR; TCRdb's copy has only in-frame clones and leaves some out. Among around 45,000 clones listed, 55% to 75% were seen once. In this sample, this clone turned up a few times. Regarding time point: pre-treatment sample, taken before nivolumab and TIL therapy. Most excised metastases sampled were pleural nodules or supraclavicular lymph nodes. Stage 4 NSCLC adults joined between October 2017 and January 2020. This CDR3 contains 14 residues. Germline V gene data show CDR1 as SGHRS and CDR2 as YFSETQ. Trimming cost V 0 bases and J 5 bases, with 12 bases left between them.

Sequencing was performed on tumor tissue, taken at baseline. This TCR came from a person between 25 and 80 years old with non-small cell lung cancer. The V gene is TRBV5-1, the J gene TRBJ2-7; D is possibly TRBD2 (6 bases). CDR3 bases: TGCGCCAGCAGCTTGGGGGGACTCCCCCACGAGCAGTACTTC. The encoded protein is CASSLGGLPHEQYF.